The sequence of this T cell receptor beta chain was determined in a study of shared clonotypes between healthy human individuals. Broader study findings: Around 4.9% of naive CD4 clonotypes were shared across a few donors.

About this clone itself: What it binds is not known.

The CDR3 spans 15 residues. The germline V gene has CDR1 SNHLY and CDR2 FYNNEI. Trimming took off 8 bases at V and 2 bases at J, with 16 bases between the two ends. The table came from immunoSEQ multiplex PCR; TCRdb's copy has only in-frame clones and leaves some out. The table has 2 million to 2.5 million clones, approximately 96% seen once; the top ten hold approximately 0.13%. This rearrangement joins TRBV2 to TRBJ1-5; D not resolved. The sample was naive CD4+ T cells sorted from blood. Subset reported: CD45RA+ positively selected. This TCR was sampled from a man between 18 and 29 years old in good health. The DNA of the CDR3 is TGTGCCAGCCGTATGTCAGACAACGGCAATCAGCCCCAGCATTTT. It codes for CASRMSDNGNQPQHF. Variable domain in full (rest from reference TRBV2 and TRBJ1-5): EPEVTQTPSHQVTQMGQEVILRCVPISNHLYFYWYRQILGQKVEFLVSFYNNEISEKSEIFDDQFSVERPDGSNFTLKIRSTKLEDSAMYFCASRMSDNGNQPQHFGDGTRLSIL.